The 8 T cell receptor beta chains in this list originate from one sample, sequenced in a study of T cell responses to AZD1222 COVID-19 vaccine. Sequencing used immunoSEQ multiplex PCR; TCRdb keeps in-frame clones, though not all of them. This sample has 100,000 to 150,000 clones; about 88% occur once, and the top ten carry 4% to 5.5%. The material was peripheral blood, obtained on day 0 of AZD1222 vaccination. The receptors originated from an adult in good health.

This clone was observed once. V gene TRBV27 combines with J gene TRBJ1-6, with D tentatively TRBD1 (6 bases). The germline V gene encodes CDR1 MNHEY and CDR2 SMNVEV (reference sequence). Trimming removed 7 bases at V and 7 bases at J, with 11 bases between. The CDR3 consists of 13 residues. The CDR3 spells CASTRGPNSPLHF. CDR3 nucleotides: TGTGCCAGCACCCGGGGGCCCAATTCACCCCTCCACTTT.

CDR3 loop: CASSPGAQGERSPLHF. The CDR3 nucleotides are TGTGCCAGCAGCCCCGGGGCGCAGGGGGAGCGGTCACCCCTCCACTTT. The V gene is TRBV4-2, the J gene TRBJ1-6; 7 bases align to TRBD1. The CDR3 is 16 amino acids. Losses at the gene ends were 4 bases for V and 10 bases for J; bases not matched to a gene: 13. Germline V gene sequence: CDR1 LGHNA, CDR2 YNFKEQ.

This clone showed up just a few times. The rearrangement links TRBV3-1 (or the pseudogene TRBV3-2) to TRBJ1-2; 10 nucleotides match TRBD1. V was pared by 1 base and J by 0 bases, with 2 bases of the junction left unmatched. CDR3 length: 16 amino acids. CDR1 is LGHDT and CDR2 is YNNKEL in the germline V gene (reference sequence). The CDR3 nucleotides are TGTGCCAGCAGCCAAGCCGGGACAGGGGCTAACTATGGCTACACCTTC. This encodes CASSQAGTGANYGYTF.

V usage is TRBV29-1 and J usage is TRBJ2-7; tentatively, D is TRBD1 (6 bases). The CDR3 length is 12 residues. Trimming shortened V by 4 bases and J by 1 base, and 8 bases separated the two germline ends. Germline loops: CDR1 SQVTM, CDR2 ANQGSEA. CDR3 amino acids: CSVAGQSYEQYF. CDR3 bases: TGCAGCGTTGCCGGACAGTCCTACGAGCAGTACTTC.

The gene calls are TRBV24-1 and TRBJ1-2; D not resolved. Germline CDR1 is KGHDR and CDR2 is SFDVKD. Trimming removed 4 bases from V and 5 bases from J, with 10 bases in between. CDR3 size: 13 residues. CDR3 sequence reads: CATSDPAQYGYTF. The CDR3 region has the DNA TGTGCCACCAGTGACCCGGCGCAGTATGGCTACACCTTC.

This rearrangement joins TRBV24-1 to TRBJ2-3, with TRBD1 identical over 8 bases. This CDR3 is 17 amino acids long. V was pared by 4 bases and J by 4 bases, with 12 bases of the junction left unmatched. Germline V lookup: CDR1 KGHDR, CDR2 SFDVKD. CDR3 loop: CATSDIRTGLGADTQYF. The CDR3 bases are TGTGCCACCAGTGACATTCGGACAGGGCTGGGAGCAGATACGCAGTATTTT.

In DNA form, the CDR3 reads TGTGCCAGCAGTTCGACGGGAGATCAGCCCCAGCATTTT. Translation gives CASSSTGDQPQHF. The chain links TRBV28 to TRBJ1-5; D not resolved. Germline lookup yields CDR1 MDHEN and CDR2 SYDVKM. Deletions cut 4 bases from V and 5 bases from J, with 9 bases between. CDR3 length: 13 residues.

The chain recombines TRBV6-5 with TRBJ2-4, with D perhaps TRBD1 or TRBD2 (7 bases each). This CDR3 contains 14 residues. Germline-derived CDR1 and CDR2 are MNHEY and SVGAGI. Deletions cut 7 bases from V and 3 bases from J, with 13 bases between. CDR3 sequence reads: CASKPGGVKNIQYF. The DNA of the CDR3 is TGTGCCAGCAAGCCAGGGGGGGTCAAAAACATTCAGTACTTC.